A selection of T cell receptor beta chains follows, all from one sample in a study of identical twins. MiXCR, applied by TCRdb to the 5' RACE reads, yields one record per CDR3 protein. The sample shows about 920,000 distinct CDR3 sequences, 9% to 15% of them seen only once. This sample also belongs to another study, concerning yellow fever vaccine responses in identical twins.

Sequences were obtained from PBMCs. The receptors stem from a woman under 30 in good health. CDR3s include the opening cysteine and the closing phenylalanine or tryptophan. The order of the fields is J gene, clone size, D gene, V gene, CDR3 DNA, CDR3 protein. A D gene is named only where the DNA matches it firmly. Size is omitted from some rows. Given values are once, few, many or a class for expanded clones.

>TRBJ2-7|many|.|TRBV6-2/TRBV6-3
TGTGCCAGCAGTAGTCGACTGGAGTACGAGCAGTACTTC
CASSSRLEYEQYF
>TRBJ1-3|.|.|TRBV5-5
TGTGCCAGCAGCTTGGATTGGGGAAACACCATATATTTT
CASSLDWGNTIYF
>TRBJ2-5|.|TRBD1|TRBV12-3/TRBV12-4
TGTGCCAGCAGTACATTGTCGGGGATACCGGGACAGATATTCCAAGAGACCCAGTACTTC
CASSTLSGIPGQIFQETQYF
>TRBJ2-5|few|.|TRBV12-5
TGTGCTAGTGCCCTAGGGGGAGAAGAGACCCAGTACTTC
CASALGGEETQYF
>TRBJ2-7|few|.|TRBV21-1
TGTGCCAGCAGCAGCGCCCTACCCGCGTCGGTTGATGAGTACTTC
CASSSALPASVDEYF
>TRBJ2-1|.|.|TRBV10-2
TGCGCCAGCAGCCACGGACTGTTTGAGCAGTTCTTC
CASSHGLFEQFF
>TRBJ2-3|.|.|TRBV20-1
TGCAGTGCTAGAGGCTATAACCCCCTCTTTGATACGCAGTATTTT
CSARGYNPLFDTQYF
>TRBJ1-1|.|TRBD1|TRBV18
TGTGCCAGCTACCCCCCAGGGGGAGCCCAGGGCACTGAAGCTTTCTTT
CASYPPGGAQGTEAFF
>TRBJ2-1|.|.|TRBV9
TGTGCCAGCAGCGTAGCGAGGGGGCCGGGACTAGATGAGCAGTTCTTC
CASSVARGPGLDEQFF
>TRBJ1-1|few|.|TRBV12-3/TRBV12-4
TGTGCCAGCAGTTTAGGGGGGGGTAGGATCACTGAAGCTTTCTTT
CASSLGGGRITEAFF
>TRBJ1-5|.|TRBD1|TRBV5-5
TGTGCCAGCAGCGGCACCGGGACAGGGTATCAGCCCCAGCATTTT
CASSGTGTGYQPQHF
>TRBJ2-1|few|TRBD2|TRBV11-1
TGTGCCAGCAGCTTGGCAGGGACTAGAGTGGATGAGCAGTTCTTC
CASSLAGTRVDEQFF
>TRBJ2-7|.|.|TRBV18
TGTGCCAGCTCACCCGGGGGTTTCGACTACGAGCAGTACTTC
CASSPGGFDYEQYF
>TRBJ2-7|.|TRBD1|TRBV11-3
TGTGCCAGCAGCTCGGGACAGGGGGCGAGTGAGCAGTACTTC
CASSSGQGASEQYF
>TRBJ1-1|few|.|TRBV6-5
TGTGCCAGCAGTTGGGAGGCAGGGTGGAACACTGAAGCTTTCTTT
CASSWEAGWNTEAFF
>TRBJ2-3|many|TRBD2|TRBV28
TGTGCCAGCAGTTTGGGGATAGCGGGGGGCCACACAGATACGCAGTATTTT
CASSLGIAGGHTDTQYF
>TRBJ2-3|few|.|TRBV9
TGTGCCAGCAGCGTCGGGACACCAGATACGCAGTATTTT
CASSVGTPDTQYF
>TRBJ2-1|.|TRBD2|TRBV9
TGTGCCAGCAGCGTAGTAGCGGGGGGACACTACAATGAGCAGTTCTTC
CASSVVAGGHYNEQFF
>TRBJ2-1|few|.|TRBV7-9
TGTGCCAGCAGCTTCCGAGCGGAGAATGAGCAGTTCTTC
CASSFRAENEQFF
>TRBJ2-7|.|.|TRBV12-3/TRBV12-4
TGTGCCAGCAGTTTAGCGCCTTATCCTACCGGGGAGCAGTACTTC
CASSLAPYPTGEQYF
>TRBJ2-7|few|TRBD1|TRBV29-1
TGCAGCTTCACGAAGCCGGGACAGGGGCCCGAGCAGTACTTC
CSFTKPGQGPEQYF
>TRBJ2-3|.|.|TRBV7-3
TGTGCCAGCAGCTCCGGAGTAAGCACAGATACGCAGTATTTT
CASSSGVSTDTQYF
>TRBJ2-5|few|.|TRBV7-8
TGTGCCAGCAGCTTCGCCGGGACGCTCCCGGAGACCCAGTACTTC
CASSFAGTLPETQYF
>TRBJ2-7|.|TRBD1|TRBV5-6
TGTGCCAGCAGAGCCGGGACAGGGACCTACGAGCAGTACTTC
CASRAGTGTYEQYF
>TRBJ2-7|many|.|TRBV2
TGTGCCAGCAGGCCCAATTCCTACGAGCAGTACTTC
CASRPNSYEQYF
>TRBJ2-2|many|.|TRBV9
TGTGCCAGCACTTCAAATACCGGGGAGCTGTTTTTT
CASTSNTGELFF
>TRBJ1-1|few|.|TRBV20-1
TGCAGTGCTAGAGAGGGGGGTCACACTGAAGCTTTCTTT
CSAREGGHTEAFF
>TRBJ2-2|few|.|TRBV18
TGTGCCAGCTCACCAATCACCTCGAACACCGGGGAGCTGTTTTTT
CASSPITSNTGELFF
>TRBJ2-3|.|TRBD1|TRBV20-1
TGCAGTGCTAGACGTACAGGGGGCGGAACAGATACGCAGTATTTT
CSARRTGGGTDTQYF
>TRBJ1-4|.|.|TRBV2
TGTGCCAGCAGTGAATCCTGGGAGGGAACTAATGAAAAACTGTTTTTT
CASSESWEGTNEKLFF
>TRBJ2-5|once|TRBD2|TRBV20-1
TGCAGTGCTTGGGGGACTAGCGGAAAACAAGAGACCCAGTACTTC
CSAWGTSGKQETQYF
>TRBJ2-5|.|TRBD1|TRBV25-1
TGTGCCAGCAGTGCGTACACAGGGGCACAAGAGACCCAGTACTTC
CASSAYTGAQETQYF
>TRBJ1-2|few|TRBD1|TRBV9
TGTGCCAGCAGCGTAGTAGGGGGCGGCTATGGCTACACCTTC
CASSVVGGGYGYTF
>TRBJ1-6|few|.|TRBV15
TGTGCCACCAGCAGCCGCCCAGGGCTCGGTTCACCCCTCCACTTT
CATSSRPGLGSPLHF
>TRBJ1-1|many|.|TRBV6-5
TGTGCCAGCAGTTACGCGGGACGGGGAGCTGAAGCTTTCTTT
CASSYAGRGAEAFF
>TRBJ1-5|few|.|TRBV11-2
TGTGCCAGCAGCTCGGTGGGGTTCAATCAGCCCCAGCATTTT
CASSSVGFNQPQHF
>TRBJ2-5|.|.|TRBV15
TGTGCCACCAGCAGAGATCGGGTGGGATTGTACCAAGAGACCCAGTACTTC
CATSRDRVGLYQETQYF
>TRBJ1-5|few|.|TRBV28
TGTGCCACTGGATCTCAGCCCCAGCATTTT
CATGSQPQHF
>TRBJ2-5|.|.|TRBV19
TGTGCCAGTAGTATTCCGGCAGGGACCCAGTACTTC
CASSIPAGTQYF
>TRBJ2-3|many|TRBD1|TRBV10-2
TGCGCCAGCAGCCGGACAGGGCAAAGCCTTTCTAGCACAGATACGCAGTATTTT
CASSRTGQSLSSTDTQYF
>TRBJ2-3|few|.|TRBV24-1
TGTGCCACCAGTGGGGGAGCGGGCCGCACAGATACGCAGTATTTT
CATSGGAGRTDTQYF
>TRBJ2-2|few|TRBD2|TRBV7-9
TGTGCCAGCAGCCTACGACTAGCGGGGCCGAACACCGGGGAGCTGTTTTTT
CASSLRLAGPNTGELFF
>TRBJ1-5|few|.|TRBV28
TGTGCCAGCAGCCGTGACAGTACCCGGTCCAATCAGCCCCAGCATTTT
CASSRDSTRSNQPQHF
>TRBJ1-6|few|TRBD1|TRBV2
TGTGCCAGCAGGATGGGGACAGGGCAATCACCCCTCCACTTT
CASRMGTGQSPLHF
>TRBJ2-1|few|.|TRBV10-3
TGTGCCATCGACGAGTCTGGACGGGAGCGGGTTGAGCAGTTCTTC
CAIDESGRERVEQFF
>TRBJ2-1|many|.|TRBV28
TGTGCCAGCAGTTTATTAAGGGGGCCGGCTACGGAGCGGGGCTACAATGAGCAGTTCTTC
CASSLLRGPATERGYNEQFF
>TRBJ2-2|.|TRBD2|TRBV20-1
TGCAGCGCGCGGGGGGTTAGGGGAACCGGGGAGCTGTTTTTT
CSARGVRGTGELFF
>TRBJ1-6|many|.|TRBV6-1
TGTGCCACCTCCAGGGAAATCAAATCACCCCTCCACTTT
CATSREIKSPLHF
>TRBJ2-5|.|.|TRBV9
TGTGCCAGCAGCGTAGCAGGGGTTGGTGAGACCCAGTACTTC
CASSVAGVGETQYF
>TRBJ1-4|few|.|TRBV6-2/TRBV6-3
TGTGCCAGCAGACTATTGGACGGCGAAAAACTGTTTTTT
CASRLLDGEKLFF
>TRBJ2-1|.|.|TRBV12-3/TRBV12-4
TGTGCCAGCAGTTTAGTTATATTGGAGCAGTTCTTC
CASSLVILEQFF
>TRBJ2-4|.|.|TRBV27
TGTGCCAGCATGGGGGGAAACATTCAGTACTTC
CASMGGNIQYF
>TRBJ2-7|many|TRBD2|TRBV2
TGTGCCAGCAATGGGGGACTAGCGGAATACGAGCAGTACTTC
CASNGGLAEYEQYF
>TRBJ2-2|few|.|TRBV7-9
TGTGCCAGCAGCCTAACCGGGAGAATTCTCGCCGGGGAGCTGTTTTTT
CASSLTGRILAGELFF
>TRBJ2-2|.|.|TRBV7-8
TGTGCCAGCAGCTTAGGGTGGGGCACAACTTTACTAACCGGGGAGCTGTTTTTT
CASSLGWGTTLLTGELFF